The 30 T cell receptor beta chains below all came from one sample that was sequenced in a study of T cell changes during pregnancy in multiple sclerosis. Using immunoSEQ multiplex PCR, the repertoire was profiled, and TCRdb retains in-frame clones only, with some absent. The repertoire holds about 79,000 clones, with around 93% as singletons. The source material was peripheral blood, sampled in the second trimester of pregnancy. The receptors shown here come from a female donor in good health, enrolled as a control in a pregnancy study.

The V gene is TRBV2, the J gene TRBJ1-2, with 11 bases fitting TRBD1. The CDR3 has 15 amino acids. Germline V CDR1 and CDR2: SNHLY, FYNNEI. J lost 4 bases, V lost 7 bases, and 8 bases had no gene match. CDR3 amino acids: CASNPRTGGSYGYTF. The CDR3 coding sequence is TGTGCCAGCAATCCCCGGACAGGGGGCAGCTATGGCTACACCTTC.

The rearrangement uses TRBV27 and TRBJ2-7, with TRBD2 as a possible D gene (5 bases). This CDR3 is built from 13 residues. Germline values: CDR1 MNHEY, CDR2 SMNVEV (reference sequence). V was pared by 2 bases and J by 0 bases, with 5 bases between. CDR3 region: CASSLSGSYEQYF. CDR3 nucleotides: TGTGCCAGCAGTTTAAGCGGCTCCTACGAGCAGTACTTC.

This clone came up a few times. The rearrangement uses TRBV6-5 and TRBJ1-6; possible D gene TRBD1, 6 bases. This CDR3 contains 14 residues. With 6 bases removed from V and 9 bases from J, the gap between germline ends came to 15 bases. CDR1 MNHEY and CDR2 SVGAGI come from the germline V gene. The CDR3: CASREQGFSSPLHF. In DNA form, the CDR3 reads TGTGCCAGCAGGGAACAGGGATTCAGTTCACCCCTCCACTTT.

Only a few counts were recorded for this clone. The V call is TRBV9, the J call TRBJ1-2; 9 nucleotides match TRBD1. In germline, CDR1 is SGDLS, CDR2 YYNGEE. Germline trimming cut 3 bases from V and 5 bases from J; bases unmatched to any gene: 8. The CDR3 contains 15 residues. The CDR3 is CASSDPGTGSYGYTF. CDR3 coding DNA: TGTGCCAGCAGCGACCCCGGGACAGGGTCTTATGGCTACACCTTC.

As to this clone: At the DNA level, this CDR3 is encoded by other sequences in the same sample as well. This chain joins TRBV6-4 and TRBJ2-3, with TRBD2 matching over 14 bases. Germline loops: CDR1 MRHNA, CDR2 SNTAGT. The CDR3 has 16 amino acids. V was pared by 0 bases and J by 6 bases, with 2 bases of the junction left unmatched. CDR3 residues: CASSDSTSGGADTQYF. In DNA, the CDR3 is TGTGCCAGCAGTGACTCGACTAGCGGGGGGGCTGATACGCAGTATTTT.

The sample holds one count of this clone. V usage is TRBV4-3 and J usage is TRBJ2-1; 7 bases line up with TRBD2. The CDR3 contains 16 residues. Trimming took 4 bases from V and 2 from J; bases not matched to a gene: 8. Germline CDR1 and CDR2: LGHNA and YSLEER. In nucleotides, the CDR3 is TGCGCCAGCAGCCGCCGAGACGGGGGGACCTACAATGAGCAGTTCTTC. Amino acid sequence: CASSRRDGGTYNEQFF.

The sample holds one count of this clone. This rearrangement joins TRBV5-1 to TRBJ2-2; a weak D match, TRBD1 (6 bases). Germline V gene lookup returns CDR1 SGHRS and CDR2 YFSETQ. Trimming took off 1 base at V and 4 bases at J, with 8 bases between the two ends. The CDR3 contains 14 residues. The CDR3 coding sequence is TGCGCCAGCAGCTTGACAGGGTCCACCGGGGAGCTGTTTTTT. It specifies CASSLTGSTGELFF.

The chain has TRBV4-3 and TRBJ1-2, with D unclear. This CDR3 contains 13 residues. V was pared by 1 base and J by 1 base, with 4 bases between. The germline CDR1 and CDR2 sequences are LGHNA and YSLEER. CDR3 nucleotide sequence: TGCGCCAGCAGCCAAGGGCATAACTATGGCTACACCTTC. Translating it yields CASSQGHNYGYTF.

The chain has TRBV30 and TRBJ2-7; TRBD1 matches 12 bases. With 0 bases clipped from V and 7 bases from J, the junction kept 10 bases outside the gene matches. The germline CDR1 and CDR2 sequences are GTSNPN and SVGIG (reference sequence). The CDR3 length is 16 residues. Written as DNA, the CDR3 is TGTGCCTGGAGTGTAATTCCGGGACAGGGGGCAAGTGAGCAGTACTTC. Its translation: CAWSVIPGQGASEQYF.

This clone was seen a single time. The gene calls are TRBV2 and TRBJ2-2, with a weak D call TRBD1 (5 bases). This CDR3 spans 13 amino acids. Germline loops: CDR1 SNHLY, CDR2 FYNNEI. Trimming stripped 4 bases from V and 6 bases from J, with 9 bases between. CDR3 protein: CASSGRGSGELFF. The CDR3 DNA sequence: TGTGCCAGCAGTGGAAGGGGCTCCGGGGAGCTGTTTTTT.

The chain joins TRBV13 to TRBJ2-2; the D gene is possibly TRBD2 (5 bases). From germline, CDR1 is PRHDT and CDR2 FYEKMQ (reference sequence). This CDR3 region has 15 residues. V lost 1 base to trimming and J lost 4 bases, with 10 bases between them. The CDR3 is CASSLVPAATGELFF. The CDR3 DNA follows: TGTGCCAGCAGCTTAGTGCCAGCGGCCACCGGGGAGCTGTTTTTT.

This chain joins TRBV6-5 and TRBJ2-7, with 8 bases matching TRBD1. Germline loops: CDR1 MNHEY, CDR2 SVGAGI. CDR3 length equals 15 residues. V shed 5 bases, J shed 2 bases, and the junction held 8 bases outside the gene matches. The CDR3: CASSPTGDLAYEQYF. CDR3 coding DNA: TGTGCCAGCAGTCCGACAGGGGATTTGGCCTACGAGCAGTACTTC.

This clone was observed once. V is TRBV7-3 and J is TRBJ2-2; D unresolved. CDR3 length equals 14 residues. Germline V gene lookup returns CDR1 SGHTA and CDR2 FQGTGA. V was cut by 5 bases and J by 2 bases, with 9 bases left in between. The CDR3: CASSRVINTGELFF. CDR3 bases: TGTGCCAGCAGCCGGGTAATAAACACCGGGGAGCTGTTTTTT. Full variable domain (remainder filled in from reference TRBV7-3 and TRBJ2-2): GAGVSQTPSNKVTEKGKYVELRCDPISGHTALYWYRQSLGQGPEFLIYFQGTGAADDSGLPNDRFFAVRPEGSVSTLKIQRTERGDSAVYLCASSRVINTGELFFGEGSRLTVL.

The J gene is TRBJ1-1, the V gene TRBV7-8; 7 nucleotides match TRBD1. J gave up 6 bases and V 2 bases, and 9 bases lay outside the gene matches. In germline, CDR1 is SGHVS, CDR2 FQNEAQ. The CDR3 has 15 amino acids. CDR3 in amino acids: CASSLSFRQGSEAFF. DNA for the CDR3: TGTGCCAGCAGCTTAAGTTTTCGACAGGGCTCTGAAGCTTTCTTT. Drawing the rest from reference TRBV7-8 and TRBJ1-1, the complete variable domain is GAGVSQSPRYKVAKRGQDVALRCDPISGHVSLFWYQQALGQGPEFLTYFQNEAQLDKSGLPSDRFFAERPEGSVSTLKIQRTQQEDSAVYLCASSLSFRQGSEAFFGQGTRLTVV.

This clone was counted once. This chain links TRBV7-8 with TRBJ1-6; 10 bases fit TRBD1. Germline V gene lookup returns CDR1 SGHVS and CDR2 FQNEAQ. V shed 1 base and J 7 bases; nucleotides not matched to a gene: 7. The CDR3 is 17 residues long. The CDR3 bases are TGTGCCAGCAGCTTAGGGGGACAGGGGTTTGGGAATTCACCCCTCCACTTT. Its protein product is CASSLGGQGFGNSPLHF.

This clone was counted a single time. The chain joins TRBV6-5 to TRBJ2-7; TRBD2 matches at 14 bases. Germline lookup yields CDR1 MNHEY and CDR2 SVGAGI. The CDR3 loop spans 15 amino acids. V shed 6 bases and J 3 bases; nucleotides not matched to a gene: 4. In DNA, the CDR3 is TGTGCCAGCAGCTCCGGGACTAGCGGGGGCTACGAGCAGTACTTC. This translates into CASSSGTSGGYEQYF.

The chain couples TRBV7-2 to TRBJ2-5, with D maybe TRBD1 (5 bases). The V end lost 4 bases, the J end lost 2 bases, and 17 bases lay between the germline ends. The V gene's germline CDR1 is SGHTA and CDR2 FQGNSA. This CDR3 is 16 amino acids long. The CDR3 DNA is TGTGCCAGCAGCTGGCACCAGGGTACAGGACAAGAGACCCAGTACTTC. Protein sequence: CASSWHQGTGQETQYF.

The chain has TRBV7-6 and TRBJ2-3; maybe TRBD2 (7 bases). This CDR3 is built from 14 residues. Germline-derived CDR1 and CDR2 are SGHVS and FNYEAQ. The V and J ends lost 3 bases and 3 bases respectively, with 10 bases between them. CDR3 residues: CASSFRGGTDTQYF. The DNA of the CDR3 is TGTGCCAGCAGCTTTAGGGGGGGGACAGATACGCAGTATTTT.

The J gene is TRBJ1-5, the V gene TRBV30, with a weak D call TRBD1 (5 bases). Trimming cost V 3 bases and J 5 bases, with 11 bases left between them. This CDR3 has 13 residues. In germline, CDR1 is GTSNPN, CDR2 SVGIG (reference sequence). CDR3 in DNA: TGTGCCTGGAGCAATGACAGTCATCAGCCCCAGCATTTT. Translating it yields CAWSNDSHQPQHF.

The rearrangement links TRBV27 to TRBJ2-2; D ambiguous. This CDR3 contains 14 residues. Trimming cost V 7 bases and J 4 bases, with 13 bases left between them. Per the germline V gene, CDR1 is MNHEY and CDR2 is SMNVEV (reference sequence). CDR3 DNA sequence: TGTGCCAGCACACCCAAAGGAGTCACCGGGGAGCTGTTTTTT. This gives the protein CASTPKGVTGELFF.

This chain links TRBV6-5 with TRBJ1-2, with a weak D call TRBD1 (5 bases). The germline V and J ends were trimmed by 5 bases and 6 bases, with 10 bases remaining between them. CDR1 and CDR2 from the germline V gene are MNHEY and SVGAGI. The CDR3 extends over 12 amino acids. CDR3 region: CASSDRRDGYTF. CDR3 sequence (DNA): TGTGCCAGCAGTGACAGAAGGGATGGCTACACCTTC.

This clone was seen only a few times. This sequence joins TRBV6-1 and TRBJ2-7; possible D gene TRBD2, 5 bases. The CDR3 has 13 amino acids. Per germline, CDR1 MNHNS and CDR2 SASEGT. Trimming shortened V by 2 bases and J by 5 bases, and 10 bases separated the two germline ends. The CDR3 here is CASSELGVDEQYF. The CDR3 DNA reads TGTGCCAGCAGTGAATTGGGAGTAGACGAGCAGTACTTC.

The chain employs TRBV7-9 and TRBJ1-1, with 7 bases lining up with TRBD1. Germline V gene sequence: CDR1 SEHNR, CDR2 FQNEAQ (reference sequence). The CDR3 sequence is 14 residues long. V shed 3 bases and J 1 base; nucleotides not matched to a gene: 2. The CDR3 region has the DNA TGTGCCAGCAGCTTGGGACAGAAGAACACTGAAGCTTTCTTT. Amino acids: CASSLGQKNTEAFF.

This clone was seen once. This chain uses TRBV9 with TRBJ1-2; perhaps TRBD1 as D (6 bases). Germline loops: CDR1 SGDLS, CDR2 YYNGEE. V gave up 0 bases and J gave up 4 bases, with 10 bases separating them. This CDR3 region has 14 residues. Written as DNA, the CDR3 is TGTGCCAGCAGCGTAGCGGACAGCGTCTATGGCTACACCTTC. It codes for CASSVADSVYGYTF.

The chain uses TRBV2 and TRBJ1-6, with D perhaps TRBD1 (6 bases). The CDR3 extends over 16 amino acids. Trimming cost V 1 base and J 3 bases, with 10 bases left between them. The germline CDR1 and CDR2 sequences are SNHLY and FYNNEI. The CDR3 DNA is TGTGCCAGCAGTGAAGATTTAGGGGGCTATAATTCACCCCTCCACTTT. Protein sequence: CASSEDLGGYNSPLHF.

The V call is TRBV7-2, the J call TRBJ2-1; tentatively, D is TRBD1 (5 bases). The CDR3 covers 14 residues. Germline V lookup: CDR1 SGHTA, CDR2 FQGNSA. Trimming took off 5 bases at V and 6 bases at J, with 14 bases between the two ends. The CDR3 DNA sequence: TGTGCCAGCAGCCGACTCGACAGATTCAATGAGCAGTTCTTC. Protein product: CASSRLDRFNEQFF.

This clone has only one observation. The V call is TRBV19, the J call TRBJ2-7; D is undetermined. CDR1 and CDR2 (germline): LNHDA, SQIVND (reference sequence). The length of the CDR3 is 14 residues. V was trimmed by 5 bases and J by 0 bases, leaving 11 bases between them. The CDR3 spells CASSLSGGSYEQYF. In DNA form, the CDR3 reads TGTGCCAGTAGTCTCTCCGGTGGCTCCTACGAGCAGTACTTC.

J is TRBJ2-7 and V is TRBV5-5; TRBD1 matches 7 bases. The junction had 13 bases not matched to a gene; V was cut back by 3 bases and J by 7 bases. The CDR3 spans 15 residues. Germline CDR1 is SGHKS and CDR2 is YYEKEE (reference sequence). The CDR3 region has the DNA TGTGCCAGCAGCTGGACAGGTAGTTATGCTATGGAGCAGTACTTC. Encoded protein: CASSWTGSYAMEQYF. Using reference TRBV5-5 and TRBJ2-7 for the parts outside the CDR3, the full variable domain is DAGVTQSPTHLIKTRGQQVTLRCSPISGHKSVSWYQQVLGQGPQFIFQYYEKEERGRGNFPDRFSARQFPNYSSELNVNALLLGDSALYLCASSWTGSYAMEQYFGPGTRLTVT.

The chain links TRBV27 to TRBJ1-5; 9 nucleotides agree with TRBD1. The CDR3 spans 17 residues. From germline, CDR1 is MNHEY and CDR2 SMNVEV (reference sequence). V trimming: 4 bases; J trimming: 0 bases; junction bases outside the gene matches: 7. The CDR3 here is CASSSGQGQISNQPQHF. The CDR3 bases are TGTGCCAGCAGTTCGGGACAGGGACAGATTAGCAATCAGCCCCAGCATTTT.

The chain carries TRBV10-3 and TRBJ2-5; possibly TRBD2 for D (6 bases). Deletions cut 0 bases from V and 5 bases from J, with 16 bases between. CDR1 and CDR2 (germline): ENHRY, SYGVKD. The CDR3 is 16 amino acids. CDR3 in amino acids: CAISESTGNSGETQYF. In DNA, the CDR3 is TGTGCCATCAGTGAGTCGACGGGAAACAGCGGGGAGACCCAGTACTTC.